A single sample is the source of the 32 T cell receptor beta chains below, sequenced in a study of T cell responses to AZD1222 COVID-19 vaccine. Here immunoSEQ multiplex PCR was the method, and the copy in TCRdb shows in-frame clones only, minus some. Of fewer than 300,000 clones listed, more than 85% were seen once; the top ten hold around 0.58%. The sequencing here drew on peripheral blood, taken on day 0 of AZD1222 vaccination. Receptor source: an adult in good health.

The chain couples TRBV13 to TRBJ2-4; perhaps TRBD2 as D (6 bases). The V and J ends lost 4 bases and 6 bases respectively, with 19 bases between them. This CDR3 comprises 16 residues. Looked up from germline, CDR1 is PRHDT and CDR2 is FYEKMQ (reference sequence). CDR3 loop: CASSSTPGLAVNIQYF. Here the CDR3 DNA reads TGTGCCAGCAGCTCTACTCCGGGACTGGCGGTAAACATTCAGTACTTC.

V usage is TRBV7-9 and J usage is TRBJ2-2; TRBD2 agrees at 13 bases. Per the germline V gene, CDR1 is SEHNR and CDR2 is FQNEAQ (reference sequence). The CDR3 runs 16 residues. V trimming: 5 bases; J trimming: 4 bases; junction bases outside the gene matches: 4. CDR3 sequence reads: CASSHRLAGGTGELFF. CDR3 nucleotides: TGTGCCAGCAGCCACCGACTAGCGGGAGGCACCGGGGAGCTGTTTTTT.

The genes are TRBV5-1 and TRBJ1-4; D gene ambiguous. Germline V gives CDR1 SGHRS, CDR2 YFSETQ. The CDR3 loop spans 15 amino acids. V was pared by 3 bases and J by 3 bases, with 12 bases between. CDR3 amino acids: CASSSTRTANEKLFF. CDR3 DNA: TGCGCCAGCAGCTCAACCCGGACGGCTAATGAAAAACTGTTTTTT.

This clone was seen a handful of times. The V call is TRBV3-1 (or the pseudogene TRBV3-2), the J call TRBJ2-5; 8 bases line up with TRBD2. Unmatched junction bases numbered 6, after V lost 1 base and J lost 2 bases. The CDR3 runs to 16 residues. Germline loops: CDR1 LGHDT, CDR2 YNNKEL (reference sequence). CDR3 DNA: TGTGCCAGCAGCCAAGGCGGGGGGCGTGGACAAGAGACCCAGTACTTC. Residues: CASSQGGGRGQETQYF.

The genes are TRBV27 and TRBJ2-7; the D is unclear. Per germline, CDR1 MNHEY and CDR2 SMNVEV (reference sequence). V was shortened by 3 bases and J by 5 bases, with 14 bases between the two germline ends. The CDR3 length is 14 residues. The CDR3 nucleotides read TGTGCCAGCAGTTTGTCCCCCGGAGCTGACGAGCAGTACTTC. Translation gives CASSLSPGADEQYF.

The CDR3 coding sequence is TGTGCCAGCAGCCCTACGACAGGGGGCTACTACGAGCAGTACTTC. It translates to CASSPTTGGYYEQYF. The chain joins TRBV7-2 to TRBJ2-7; TRBD1 agrees at 10 bases. CDR1 is SGHTA and CDR2 is FQGNSA in the germline V gene. V lost 5 bases, J lost 3 bases, and 7 bases stayed unmatched. The CDR3 runs to 15 residues.

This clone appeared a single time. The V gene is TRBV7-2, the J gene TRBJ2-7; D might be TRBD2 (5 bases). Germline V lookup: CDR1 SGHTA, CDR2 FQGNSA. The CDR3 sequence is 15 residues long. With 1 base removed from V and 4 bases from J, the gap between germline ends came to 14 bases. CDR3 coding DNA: TGTGCCAGCAGCTTAGTCGGGGTTGTGGGTTACGAGCAGTACTTC. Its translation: CASSLVGVVGYEQYF.

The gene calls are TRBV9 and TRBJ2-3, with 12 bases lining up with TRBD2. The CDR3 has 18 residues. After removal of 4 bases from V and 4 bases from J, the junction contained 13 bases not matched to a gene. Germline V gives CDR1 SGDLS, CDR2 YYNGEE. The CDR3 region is CASSPPGGLAGRSDTQYF. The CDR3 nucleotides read TGTGCCAGCAGCCCTCCCGGGGGACTAGCGGGCCGATCAGATACGCAGTATTTT.

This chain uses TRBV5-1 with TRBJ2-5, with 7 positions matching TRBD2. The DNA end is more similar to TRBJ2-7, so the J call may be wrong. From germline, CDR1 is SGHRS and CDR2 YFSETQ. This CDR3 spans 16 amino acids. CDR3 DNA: TGCGCCAGCAGCCTCTCCGGGACTACCAACTCCTACGAGCAGTACTTC. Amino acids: CASSLSGTTNSYEQYF.

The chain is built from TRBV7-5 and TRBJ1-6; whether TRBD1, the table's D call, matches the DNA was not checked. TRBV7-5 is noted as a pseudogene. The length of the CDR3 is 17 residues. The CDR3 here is CANRRTGDRTNNSPLHF. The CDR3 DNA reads TGTGCTAACAGAAGAACCGGAGACAGAACAAATAATTCACCCCTCCACTTT.

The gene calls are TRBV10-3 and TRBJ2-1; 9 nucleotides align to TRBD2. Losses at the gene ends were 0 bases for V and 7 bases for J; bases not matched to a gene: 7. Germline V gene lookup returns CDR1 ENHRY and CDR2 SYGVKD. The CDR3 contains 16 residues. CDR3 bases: TGTGCCATCAGTGAGTCTCCTAGCGGGATCCGGAATGAGCAGTTCTTC. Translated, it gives CAISESPSGIRNEQFF.

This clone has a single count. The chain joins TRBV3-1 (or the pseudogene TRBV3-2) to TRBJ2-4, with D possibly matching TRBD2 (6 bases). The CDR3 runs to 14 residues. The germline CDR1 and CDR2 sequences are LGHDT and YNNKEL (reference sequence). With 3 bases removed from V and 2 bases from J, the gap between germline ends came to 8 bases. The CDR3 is CASSQRGTKNIQYF. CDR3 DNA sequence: TGTGCCAGCAGCCAGCGGGGTACCAAAAACATTCAGTACTTC.

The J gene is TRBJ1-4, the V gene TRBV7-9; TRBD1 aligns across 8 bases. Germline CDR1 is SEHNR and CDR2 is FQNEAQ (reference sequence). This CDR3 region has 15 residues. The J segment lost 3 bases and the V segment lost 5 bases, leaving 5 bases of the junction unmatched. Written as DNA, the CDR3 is TGTGCCAGCAGCCCGCAGGGGGCCCCTAATGAAAAACTGTTTTTT. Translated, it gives CASSPQGAPNEKLFF. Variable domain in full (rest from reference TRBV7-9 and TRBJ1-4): DTGVSQNPRHKITKRGQNVTFRCDPISEHNRLYWYRQTLGQGPEFLTYFQNEAQLEKSRLLSDRFSAERPKGSFSTLEIQRTEQGDSAMYLCASSPQGAPNEKLFFGSGTQLSVL.

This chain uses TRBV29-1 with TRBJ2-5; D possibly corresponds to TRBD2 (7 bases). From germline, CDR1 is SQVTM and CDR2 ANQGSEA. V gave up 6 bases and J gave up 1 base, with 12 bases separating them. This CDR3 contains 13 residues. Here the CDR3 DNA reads TGCAGCGTGGGCGGGGGCAGCCAAGAGACCCAGTACTTC. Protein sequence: CSVGGGSQETQYF.

The CDR3 here is CASSFFGTGGHEQYF. CDR3 DNA: TGTGCCAGCAGTTTTTTTGGGACAGGGGGCCACGAGCAGTACTTC. The chain combines TRBV28 with TRBJ2-7; 12 bases align to TRBD1. Germline CDR1 MDHEN, CDR2 SYDVKM. The J segment lost 5 bases and the V segment lost 3 bases, leaving 5 bases of the junction unmatched. This CDR3 region has 15 residues. Drawing the rest from reference TRBV28 and TRBJ2-7, the complete variable domain is DVKVTQSSRYLVKRTGEKVFLECVQDMDHENMFWYRQDPGLGLRLIYFSYDVKMKEKGDIPEGYSVSREKKERFSLILESASTNQTSMYLCASSFFGTGGHEQYFGPGTRLTVT.

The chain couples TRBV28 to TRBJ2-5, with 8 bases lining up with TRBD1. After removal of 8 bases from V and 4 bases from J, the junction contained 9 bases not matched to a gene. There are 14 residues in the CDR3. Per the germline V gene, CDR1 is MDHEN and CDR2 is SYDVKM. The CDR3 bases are TGTGCCAGCGGTTGGCAGGGGGCCCTAGAGACCCAGTACTTC. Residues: CASGWQGALETQYF.

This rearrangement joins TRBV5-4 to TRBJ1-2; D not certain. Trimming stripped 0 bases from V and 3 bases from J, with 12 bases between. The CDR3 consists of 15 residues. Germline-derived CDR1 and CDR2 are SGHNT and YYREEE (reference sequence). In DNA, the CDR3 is TGTGCCAGCAGCTTGGGGCCATTGGAGGACTATGGCTACACCTTC. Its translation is CASSLGPLEDYGYTF. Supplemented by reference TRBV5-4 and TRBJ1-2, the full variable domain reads ETGVTQSPTHLIKTRGQQVTLRCSSQSGHNTVSWYQQALGQGPQFIFQYYREEENGRGNFPPRFSGLQFPNYSSELNVNALELDDSALYLCASSLGPLEDYGYTFGSGTRLTVV.

The CDR3 sequence: CASSPGLRQDTGELFF. In nucleotides, the CDR3 is TGTGCCAGCAGCCCCGGACTCCGACAGGACACCGGGGAGCTGTTTTTT. This chain links TRBV11-3 with TRBJ2-2, with a possible D match to TRBD1 (6 bases). V was cut by 5 bases and J by 3 bases, with 16 bases left in between. The CDR3 spans 16 residues. The germline CDR1 and CDR2 sequences are SGHNT and YENEEA.

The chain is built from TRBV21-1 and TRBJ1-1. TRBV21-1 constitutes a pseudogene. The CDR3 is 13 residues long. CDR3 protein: CASTFRGLGEAFF. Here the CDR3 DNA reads TGTGCCAGCACTTTCCGGGGTCTGGGTGAAGCTTTCTTT.

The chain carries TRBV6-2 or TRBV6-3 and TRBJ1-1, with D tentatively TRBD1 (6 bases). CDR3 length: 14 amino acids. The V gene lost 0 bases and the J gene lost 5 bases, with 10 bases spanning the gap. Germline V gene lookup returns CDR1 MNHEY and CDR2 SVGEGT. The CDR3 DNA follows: TGTGCCAGCAGTTACTCAGGGGGTTGGACTGAAGCTTTCTTT. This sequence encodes CASSYSGGWTEAFF.

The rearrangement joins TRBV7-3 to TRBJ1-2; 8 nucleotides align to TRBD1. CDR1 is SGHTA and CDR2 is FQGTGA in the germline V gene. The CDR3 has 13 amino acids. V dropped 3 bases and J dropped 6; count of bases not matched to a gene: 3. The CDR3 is CASSFGQGDGYTF. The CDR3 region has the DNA TGTGCCAGCAGCTTCGGACAGGGTGATGGCTACACCTTC.

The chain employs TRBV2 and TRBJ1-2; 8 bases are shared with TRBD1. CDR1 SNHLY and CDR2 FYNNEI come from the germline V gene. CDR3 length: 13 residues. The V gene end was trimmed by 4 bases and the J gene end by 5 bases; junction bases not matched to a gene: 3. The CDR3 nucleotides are TGTGCCAGCAGTGGGGGACAGGCTTATGGCTACACCTTC. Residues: CASSGGQAYGYTF. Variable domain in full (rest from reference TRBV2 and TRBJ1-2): EPEVTQTPSHQVTQMGQEVILRCVPISNHLYFYWYRQILGQKVEFLVSFYNNEISEKSEIFDDQFSVERPDGSNFTLKIRSTKLEDSAMYFCASSGGQAYGYTFGSGTRLTVV.

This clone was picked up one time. The CDR3 nucleotides read TGCAGCGTTGGGGACAGGGGCTCTGGAAACACCATATATTTT. Its translation is CSVGDRGSGNTIYF. The V gene is TRBV29-1, the J gene TRBJ1-3, with 10 bases lining up with TRBD1. Germline V gene sequence: CDR1 SQVTM, CDR2 ANQGSEA. V lost 4 bases and J lost 0; bases outside the gene matches: 0. The CDR3 has 14 amino acids.

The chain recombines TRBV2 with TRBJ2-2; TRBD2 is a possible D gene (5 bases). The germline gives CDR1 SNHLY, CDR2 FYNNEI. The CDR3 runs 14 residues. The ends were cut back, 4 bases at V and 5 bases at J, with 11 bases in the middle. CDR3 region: CASSGRERTGELFF. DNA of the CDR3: TGTGCCAGCAGTGGAAGGGAGCGGACCGGGGAGCTGTTTTTT. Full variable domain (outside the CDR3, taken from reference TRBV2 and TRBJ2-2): EPEVTQTPSHQVTQMGQEVILRCVPISNHLYFYWYRQILGQKVEFLVSFYNNEISEKSEIFDDQFSVERPDGSNFTLKIRSTKLEDSAMYFCASSGRERTGELFFGEGSRLTVL.

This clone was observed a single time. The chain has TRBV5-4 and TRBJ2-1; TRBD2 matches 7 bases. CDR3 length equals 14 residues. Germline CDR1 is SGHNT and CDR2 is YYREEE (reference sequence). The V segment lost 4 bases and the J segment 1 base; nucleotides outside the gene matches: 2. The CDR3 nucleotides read TGTGCCAGCAGCGGGACTACGTCCTACAATGAGCAGTTCTTC. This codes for CASSGTTSYNEQFF.

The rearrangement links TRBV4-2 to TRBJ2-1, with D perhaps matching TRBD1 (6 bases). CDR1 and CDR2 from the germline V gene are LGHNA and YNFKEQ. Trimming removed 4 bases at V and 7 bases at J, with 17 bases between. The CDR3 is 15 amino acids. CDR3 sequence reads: CASSRGGGDSNEQFF. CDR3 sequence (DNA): TGTGCCAGCAGCCGAGGGGGTGGAGACTCGAATGAGCAGTTCTTC.

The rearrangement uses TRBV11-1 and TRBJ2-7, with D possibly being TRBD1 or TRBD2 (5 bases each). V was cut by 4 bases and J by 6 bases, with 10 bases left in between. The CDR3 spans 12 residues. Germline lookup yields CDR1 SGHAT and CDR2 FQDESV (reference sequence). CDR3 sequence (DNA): TGTGCCAGCAGCTCCGGGACCCCCGAGCAGTACTTC. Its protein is CASSSGTPEQYF. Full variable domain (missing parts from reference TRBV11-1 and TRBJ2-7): EAEVAQSPRYKITEKSQAVAFWCDPISGHATLYWYRQILGQGPELLVQFQDESVVDDSQLPKDRFSAERLKGVDSTLKIQPAELGDSAMYLCASSSGTPEQYFGPGTRLTVT.

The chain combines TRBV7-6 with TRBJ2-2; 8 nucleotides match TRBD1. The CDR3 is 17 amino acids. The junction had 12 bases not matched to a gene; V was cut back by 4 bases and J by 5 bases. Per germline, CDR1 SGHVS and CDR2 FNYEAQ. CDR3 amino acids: CASSSTGGSGETGELFF. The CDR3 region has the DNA TGTGCCAGCAGCTCAACAGGGGGTTCGGGTGAAACCGGGGAGCTGTTTTTT.

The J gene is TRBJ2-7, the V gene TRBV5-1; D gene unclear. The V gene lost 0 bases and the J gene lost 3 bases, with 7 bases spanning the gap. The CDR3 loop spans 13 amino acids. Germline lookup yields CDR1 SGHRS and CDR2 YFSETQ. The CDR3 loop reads CASSLGHNYEQYF. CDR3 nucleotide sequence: TGCGCCAGCAGCTTGGGCCATAACTACGAGCAGTACTTC.

The CDR3 loop reads CASRREETEAFF. Here the CDR3 DNA reads TGTGCCAGCAGGAGAGAGGAGACTGAAGCTTTCTTT. The genes are TRBV7-9 and TRBJ1-1; no clear D. The CDR3 runs 12 residues. Per germline, CDR1 SEHNR and CDR2 FQNEAQ (reference sequence). V lost 6 bases, J lost 5 bases, and 10 bases lay in between.

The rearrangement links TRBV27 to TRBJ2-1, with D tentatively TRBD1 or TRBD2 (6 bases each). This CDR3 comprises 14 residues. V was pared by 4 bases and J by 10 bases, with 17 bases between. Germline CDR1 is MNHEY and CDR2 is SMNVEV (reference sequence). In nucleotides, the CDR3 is TGTGCCAGCAGTTCCCTCGCTAGGGGGGCCGAGCAGTTCTTC. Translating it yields CASSSLARGAEQFF.

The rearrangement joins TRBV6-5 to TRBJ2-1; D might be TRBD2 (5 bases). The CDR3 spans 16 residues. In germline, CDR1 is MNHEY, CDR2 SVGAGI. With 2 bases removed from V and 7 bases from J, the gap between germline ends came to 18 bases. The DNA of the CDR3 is TGTGCCAGCAGTTACGACGGGGTTCCTACGGGTAATGAGCAGTTCTTC. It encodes CASSYDGVPTGNEQFF.